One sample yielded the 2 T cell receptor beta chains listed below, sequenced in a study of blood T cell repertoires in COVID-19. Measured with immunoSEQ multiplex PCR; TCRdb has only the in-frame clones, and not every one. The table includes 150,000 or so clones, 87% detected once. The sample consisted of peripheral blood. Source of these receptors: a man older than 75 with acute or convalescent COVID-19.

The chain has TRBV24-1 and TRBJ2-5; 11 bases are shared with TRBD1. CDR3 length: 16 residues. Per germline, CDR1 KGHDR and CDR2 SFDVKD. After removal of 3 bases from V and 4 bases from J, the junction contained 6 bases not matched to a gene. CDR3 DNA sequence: TGTGCCACCAGTGATGCTGCCGGGACAGGGGGAGAGACCCAGTACTTC. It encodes CATSDAAGTGGETQYF.

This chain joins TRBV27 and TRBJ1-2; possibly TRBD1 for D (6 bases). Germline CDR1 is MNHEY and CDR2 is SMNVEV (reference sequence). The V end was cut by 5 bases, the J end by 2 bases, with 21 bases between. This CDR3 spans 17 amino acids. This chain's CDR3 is CASSTRTVAVGNYGYTF. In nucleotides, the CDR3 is TGTGCCAGCAGTACACGGACAGTTGCCGTTGGGAACTATGGCTACACCTTC.